This T cell receptor beta chain was identified in a study of control samples from healthy donors and cancer patients. Some clones are missing from TCRdb's copy, which holds only in-frame ones; the method was immunoSEQ multiplex PCR. The sample carries 150,000 to 180,000 clones, 94% recorded once. The V end was cut by 5 bases, the J end by 0 bases, with 14 bases between. CDR1 SGHTA and CDR2 FQGTGA come from the germline V gene. The CDR3 contains 16 residues. This receptor was identified in a middle-aged man in good health. Sequenced: blood. The V gene is TRBV7-3, the J gene TRBJ2-1; TRBD2 is a possible D gene (6 bases). CDR3 DNA: TGTGCCAGCAGCCCCTCCCCTAGCGACTCCTACAATGAGCAGTTCTTC. This codes for CASSPSPSDSYNEQFF.